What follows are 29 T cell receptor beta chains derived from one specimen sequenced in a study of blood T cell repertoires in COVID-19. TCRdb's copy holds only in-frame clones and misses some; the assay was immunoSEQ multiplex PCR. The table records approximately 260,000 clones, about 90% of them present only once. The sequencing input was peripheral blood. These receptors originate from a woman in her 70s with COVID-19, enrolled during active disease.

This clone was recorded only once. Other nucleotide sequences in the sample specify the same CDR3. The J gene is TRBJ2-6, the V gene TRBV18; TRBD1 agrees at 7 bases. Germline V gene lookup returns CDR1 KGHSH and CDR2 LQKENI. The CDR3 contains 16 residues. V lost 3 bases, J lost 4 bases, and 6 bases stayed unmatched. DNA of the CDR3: TGTGCCAGCTCACCCCTCACAGGGGTGGGGGCCAACGTCCTGACTTTC. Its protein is CASSPLTGVGANVLTF.

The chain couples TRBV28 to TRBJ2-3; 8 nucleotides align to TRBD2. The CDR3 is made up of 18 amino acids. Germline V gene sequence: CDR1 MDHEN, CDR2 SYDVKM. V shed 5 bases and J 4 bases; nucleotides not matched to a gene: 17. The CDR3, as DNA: TGTGCCAGCAGTACAAATGTCGGGAGAGCGGGAGTCGCAGATACGCAGTATTTT. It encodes CASSTNVGRAGVADTQYF.

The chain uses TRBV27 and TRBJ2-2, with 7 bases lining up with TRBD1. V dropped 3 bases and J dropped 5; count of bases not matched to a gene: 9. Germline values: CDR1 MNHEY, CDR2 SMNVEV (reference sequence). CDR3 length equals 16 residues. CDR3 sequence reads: CASSFIKGARTGELFF. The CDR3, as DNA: TGTGCCAGCAGTTTTATTAAGGGGGCGCGAACCGGGGAGCTGTTTTTT.

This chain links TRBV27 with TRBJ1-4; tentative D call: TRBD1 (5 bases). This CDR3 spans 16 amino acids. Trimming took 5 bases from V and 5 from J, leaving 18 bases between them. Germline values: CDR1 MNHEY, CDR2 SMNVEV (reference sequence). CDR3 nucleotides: TGTGCCAGCAGTCGCATGCCCCAGGGTGGGAATGAAAAACTGTTTTTT. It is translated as CASSRMPQGGNEKLFF.

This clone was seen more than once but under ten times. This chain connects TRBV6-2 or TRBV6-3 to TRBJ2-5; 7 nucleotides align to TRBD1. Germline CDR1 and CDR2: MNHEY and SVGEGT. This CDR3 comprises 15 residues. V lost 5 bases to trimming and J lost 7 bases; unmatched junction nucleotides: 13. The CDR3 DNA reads TGTGCCAGCAGTCATCCCGACAGGGAGTCCGGGACCCAGTACTTC. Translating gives CASSHPDRESGTQYF.

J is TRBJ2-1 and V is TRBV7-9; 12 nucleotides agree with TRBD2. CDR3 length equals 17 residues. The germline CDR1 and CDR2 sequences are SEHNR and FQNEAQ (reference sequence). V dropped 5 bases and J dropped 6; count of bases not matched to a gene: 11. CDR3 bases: TGTGCCAGCAGCCCGGGACAGCCGGGACTAGCGGGCAATGAGCAGTTCTTC. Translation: CASSPGQPGLAGNEQFF.

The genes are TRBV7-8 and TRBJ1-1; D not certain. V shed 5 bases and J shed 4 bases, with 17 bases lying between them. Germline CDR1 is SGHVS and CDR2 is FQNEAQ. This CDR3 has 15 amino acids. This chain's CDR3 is CASSPLYRRPTEAFF. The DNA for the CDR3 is TGTGCCAGCAGCCCCCTTTACAGACGGCCCACTGAAGCTTTCTTT.

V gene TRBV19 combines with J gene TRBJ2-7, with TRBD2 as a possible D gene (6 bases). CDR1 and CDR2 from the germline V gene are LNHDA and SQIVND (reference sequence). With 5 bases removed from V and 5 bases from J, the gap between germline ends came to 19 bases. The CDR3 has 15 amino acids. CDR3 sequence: CASSRDSSTRDEQYF. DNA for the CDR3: TGTGCCAGTAGTCGGGACTCCTCTACTAGGGACGAGCAGTACTTC. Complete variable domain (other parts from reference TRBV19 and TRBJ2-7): DGGITQSPKYLFRKEGQNVTLSCEQNLNHDAMYWYRQDPGQGLRLIYYSQIVNDFQKGDIAEGYSVSREKKESFPLTVTSAQKNPTAFYLCASSRDSSTRDEQYFGPGTRLTVT.

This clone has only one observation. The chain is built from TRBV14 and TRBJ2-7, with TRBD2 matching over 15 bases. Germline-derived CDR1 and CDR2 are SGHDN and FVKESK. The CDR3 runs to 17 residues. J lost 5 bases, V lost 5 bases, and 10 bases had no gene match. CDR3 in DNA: TGTGCCAGCAGCACTCCGGGACTAGCGGGAGGCGTCAACGAGCAGTACTTC. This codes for CASSTPGLAGGVNEQYF. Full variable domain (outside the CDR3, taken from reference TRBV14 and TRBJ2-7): EAGVTQFPSHSVIEKGQTVTLRCDPISGHDNLYWYRRVMGKEIKFLLHFVKESKQDESGMPNNRFLAERTGGTYSTLKVQPAELEDSGVYFCASSTPGLAGGVNEQYFGPGTRLTVT.

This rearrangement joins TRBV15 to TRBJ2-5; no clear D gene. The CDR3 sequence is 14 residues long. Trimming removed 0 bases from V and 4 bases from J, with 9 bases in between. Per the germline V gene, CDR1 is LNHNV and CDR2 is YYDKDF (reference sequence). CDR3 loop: CATSRDLSRETQYF. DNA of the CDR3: TGTGCCACCAGCAGAGATTTGTCTCGAGAGACCCAGTACTTC.

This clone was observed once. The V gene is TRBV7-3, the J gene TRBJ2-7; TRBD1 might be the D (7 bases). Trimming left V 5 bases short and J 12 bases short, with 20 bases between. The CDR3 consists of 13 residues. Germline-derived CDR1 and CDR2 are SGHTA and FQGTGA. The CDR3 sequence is CASSLAPGQPAYF. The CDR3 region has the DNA TGTGCCAGCAGCCTAGCGCCGGGACAGCCTGCGTACTTC. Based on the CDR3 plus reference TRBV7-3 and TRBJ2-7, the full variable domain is GAGVSQTPSNKVTEKGKYVELRCDPISGHTALYWYRQSLGQGPEFLIYFQGTGAADDSGLPNDRFFAVRPEGSVSTLKIQRTERGDSAVYLCASSLAPGQPAYFGPGTRLTVT.

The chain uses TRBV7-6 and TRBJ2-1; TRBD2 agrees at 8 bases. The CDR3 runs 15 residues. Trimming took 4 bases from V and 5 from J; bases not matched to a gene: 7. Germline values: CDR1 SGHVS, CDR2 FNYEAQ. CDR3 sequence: CASSSTGTRNNEQFF. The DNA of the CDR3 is TGTGCCAGCAGCTCAACCGGGACTAGAAACAATGAGCAGTTCTTC.

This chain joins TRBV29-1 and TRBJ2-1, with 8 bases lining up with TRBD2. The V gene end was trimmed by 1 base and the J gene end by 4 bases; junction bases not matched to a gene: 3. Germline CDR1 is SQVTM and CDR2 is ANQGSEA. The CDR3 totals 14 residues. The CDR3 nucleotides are TGCAGCGTTGAAGGCGGGGGGACTTACAATGAGCAGTTCTTC. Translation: CSVEGGGTYNEQFF.

The CDR3, as DNA: TGTGCCAGCAGCTCACTAGCGGGAGTGGGCGAGCAGTACTTC. Encoded protein: CASSSLAGVGEQYF. The V and J genes are TRBV9 and TRBJ2-7; TRBD2 agrees at 11 bases. With 4 bases clipped from V and 6 bases from J, the junction kept 6 bases outside the gene matches. The CDR3 is 14 amino acids. Germline V gene sequence: CDR1 SGDLS, CDR2 YYNGEE.

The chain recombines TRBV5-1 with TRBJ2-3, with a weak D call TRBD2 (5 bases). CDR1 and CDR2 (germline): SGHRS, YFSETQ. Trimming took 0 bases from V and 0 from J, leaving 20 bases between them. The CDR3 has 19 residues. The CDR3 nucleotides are TGCGCCAGCAGCTTGGCGGTGGGAGCTTCACTTATTAGCACAGATACGCAGTATTTT. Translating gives CASSLAVGASLISTDTQYF. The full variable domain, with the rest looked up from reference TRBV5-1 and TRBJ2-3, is KAGVTQTPRYLIKTRGQQVTLSCSPISGHRSVSWYQQTPGQGLQFLFEYFSETQRNKGNFPGRFSGRQFSNSRSEMNVSTLELGDSALYLCASSLAVGASLISTDTQYFGPGTRLTVL.

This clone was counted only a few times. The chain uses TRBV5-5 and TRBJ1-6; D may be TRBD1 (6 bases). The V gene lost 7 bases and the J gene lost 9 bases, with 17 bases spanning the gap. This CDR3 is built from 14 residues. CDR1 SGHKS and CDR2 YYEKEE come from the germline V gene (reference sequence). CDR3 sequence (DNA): TGTGCCAGCCACAGGGTTCTTTCGGGTTCACCCCTCCACTTT. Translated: CASHRVLSGSPLHF.

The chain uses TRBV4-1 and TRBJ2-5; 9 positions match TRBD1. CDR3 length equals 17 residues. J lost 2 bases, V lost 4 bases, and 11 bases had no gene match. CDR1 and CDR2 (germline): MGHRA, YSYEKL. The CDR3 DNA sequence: TGCGCCAGCAGCCCAAGGAGGCGGGGACAGGGTCAAGAGACCCAGTACTTC. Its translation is CASSPRRRGQGQETQYF.

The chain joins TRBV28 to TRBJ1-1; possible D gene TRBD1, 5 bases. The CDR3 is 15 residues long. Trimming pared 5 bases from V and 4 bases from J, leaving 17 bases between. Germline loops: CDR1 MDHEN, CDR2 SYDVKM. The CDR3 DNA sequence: TGTGCCAGCAGTGCCTACAGGTCTTCGGGCACTGAAGCTTTCTTT. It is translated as CASSAYRSSGTEAFF.

The CDR3 here is CASRRDRARTYEQYF. As DNA, the CDR3 is TGTGCCAGCAGACGTGACAGGGCCCGAACCTACGAGCAGTACTTC. V is TRBV28 and J is TRBJ2-7; TRBD1 agrees at 7 bases. The CDR3 sequence is 15 residues long. CDR1 and CDR2 from the germline V gene are MDHEN and SYDVKM. J was trimmed by 2 bases and V by 6 bases; bases with no gene match: 10.

This chain's CDR3 is CASSLEARGYEQYF. The CDR3 nucleotides read TGTGCCAGCAGCTTGGAGGCCAGGGGTTACGAGCAGTACTTC. This chain uses TRBV5-6 with TRBJ2-7; D is possibly TRBD1 (6 bases). The CDR3 has 14 residues. V dropped 0 bases and J dropped 4 bases, with 11 bases sitting between them. Looked up from germline, CDR1 is SGHDT and CDR2 is YYEEEE.

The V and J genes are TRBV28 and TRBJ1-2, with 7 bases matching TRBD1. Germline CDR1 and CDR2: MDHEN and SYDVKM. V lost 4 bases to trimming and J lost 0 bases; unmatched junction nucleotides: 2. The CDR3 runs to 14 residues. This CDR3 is CASSWGQTNYGYTF. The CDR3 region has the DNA TGTGCCAGCAGTTGGGGACAGACTAACTATGGCTACACCTTC.

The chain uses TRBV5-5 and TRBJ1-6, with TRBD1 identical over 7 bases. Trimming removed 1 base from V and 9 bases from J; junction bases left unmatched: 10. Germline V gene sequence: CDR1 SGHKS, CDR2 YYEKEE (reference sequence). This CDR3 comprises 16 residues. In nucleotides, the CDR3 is TGTGCCAGCAGCTTGAGAGGGGGCTCTTTGAGTTCACCCCTCCACTTT. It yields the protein CASSLRGGSLSSPLHF.

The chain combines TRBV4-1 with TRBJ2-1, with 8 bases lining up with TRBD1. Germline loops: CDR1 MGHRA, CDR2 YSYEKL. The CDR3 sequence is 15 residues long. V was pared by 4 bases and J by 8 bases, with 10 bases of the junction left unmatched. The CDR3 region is CASSPMGQANHEQFF. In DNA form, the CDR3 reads TGCGCCAGCAGCCCGATGGGACAGGCTAACCATGAGCAGTTCTTC.

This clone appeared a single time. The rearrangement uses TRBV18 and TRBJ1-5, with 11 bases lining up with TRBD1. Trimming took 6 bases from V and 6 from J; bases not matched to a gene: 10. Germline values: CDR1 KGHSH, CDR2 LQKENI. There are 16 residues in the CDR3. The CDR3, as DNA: TGTGCCAGCTCCAAACCCGGGACAGGGGGAAGTCAGCCCCAGCATTTT. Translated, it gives CASSKPGTGGSQPQHF.

The CDR3 DNA reads TGTGCCAGTACCCCGGGACTAGCGGGAGGTTCCGAGCAGTACTTC. Protein product: CASTPGLAGGSEQYF. The chain couples TRBV19 to TRBJ2-7; the match to TRBD2 covers 15 bases. V shed 7 bases and J 6 bases; nucleotides not matched to a gene: 7. The CDR3 covers 15 residues. Germline V gene lookup returns CDR1 LNHDA and CDR2 SQIVND (reference sequence).

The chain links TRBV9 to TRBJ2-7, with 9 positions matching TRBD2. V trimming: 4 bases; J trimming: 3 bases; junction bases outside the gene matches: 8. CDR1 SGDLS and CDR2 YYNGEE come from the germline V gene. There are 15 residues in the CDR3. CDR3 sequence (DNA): TGTGCCAGCAGCCCCCAGGTAGCGGGAGTCTACGAGCAGTACTTC. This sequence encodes CASSPQVAGVYEQYF.

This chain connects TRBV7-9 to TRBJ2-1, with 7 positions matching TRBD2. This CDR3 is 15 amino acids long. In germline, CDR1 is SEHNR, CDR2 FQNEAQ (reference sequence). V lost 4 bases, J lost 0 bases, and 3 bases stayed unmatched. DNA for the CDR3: TGTGCCAGCAGCTCAAGCGGGAACTCCTACAATGAGCAGTTCTTC. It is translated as CASSSSGNSYNEQFF.

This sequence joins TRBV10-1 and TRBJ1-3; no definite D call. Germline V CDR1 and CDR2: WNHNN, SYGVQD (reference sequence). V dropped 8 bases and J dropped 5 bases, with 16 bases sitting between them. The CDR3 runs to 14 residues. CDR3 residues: CASSPTTPRNTIYF. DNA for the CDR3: TGCGCCAGCTCTCCAACTACCCCGAGAAACACCATATATTTT.

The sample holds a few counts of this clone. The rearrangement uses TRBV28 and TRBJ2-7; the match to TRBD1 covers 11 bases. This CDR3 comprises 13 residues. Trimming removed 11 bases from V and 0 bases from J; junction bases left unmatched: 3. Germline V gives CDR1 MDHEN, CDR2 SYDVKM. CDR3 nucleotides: TGTGCCGGGGGACAGGGGGGCTCCTACGAGCAGTACTTC. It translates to CAGGQGGSYEQYF.